This TCR beta chain stems from a study of cytomegalovirus exposure and HLA in healthy donors. Here immunoSEQ multiplex PCR was the method, and the copy in TCRdb shows in-frame clones only, minus some. The data show more than 250,000 clones, with 90% seen just once and approximately 3.1% held by the top ten. The germline CDR1 and CDR2 sequences are SEHNR and FQNEAQ (reference sequence). V lost 1 base, J lost 0 bases, and 3 bases lay in between. CDR3 length: 14 amino acids. The TCR originated in a woman younger than 45 in good health and CMV-seronegative. The sample taken for sequencing was PBMCs. The chain carries TRBV7-9 and TRBJ2-2; D remains unclear. This chain's CDR3 is CASSLVTNTGELFF. The CDR3 DNA reads as TGTGCCAGCAGCTTAGTTACGAACACCGGGGAGCTGTTTTTT.